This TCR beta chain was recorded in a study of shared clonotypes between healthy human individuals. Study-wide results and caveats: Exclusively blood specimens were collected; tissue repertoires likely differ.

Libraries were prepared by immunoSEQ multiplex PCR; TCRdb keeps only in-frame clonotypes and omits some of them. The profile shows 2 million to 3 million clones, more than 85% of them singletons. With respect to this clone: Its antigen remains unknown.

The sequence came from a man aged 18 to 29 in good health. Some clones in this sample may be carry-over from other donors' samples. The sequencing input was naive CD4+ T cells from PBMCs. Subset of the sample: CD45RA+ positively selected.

The CDR3 protein is CASSYARETQYF. In DNA form, the CDR3 reads TGTGCCAGCAGTTACGCACGGGAGACCCAGTACTTC. The chain has TRBV6-6 and TRBJ2-5, with D unclear. The CDR3 is made up of 12 amino acids. Looked up from germline, CDR1 is MNHNY and CDR2 is SVGAGI (reference sequence). The ends were cut back, 2 bases at V and 5 bases at J, with 6 bases in the middle.